The T cell receptor (beta chain) described here comes from a study of OX40 agonist ivuxolimab in advanced cancers. As regards this clone: Antigen specificity is unknown.

CDR3 size: 20 residues. CDR1 and CDR2 from the germline V gene are LGHNT and FRNRAP. J gave up 3 bases and V 1 base, and 13 bases lay outside the gene matches. Sampling times: baseline, cycle 4 day 1, cycle 7 day 1. Broader study findings: Expanded clones were, on average, more numerous in CD8+ T cells than in CD4+. Circulating CD4+ and CD8+ T cells showed clonal expansion by week 6 at 0.1 to 3.0 mg/kg. Also showing low normalized T-cell clonal expansion were some of the nonresponders.

Sequencing was performed with immunoSEQ multiplex PCR; in TCRdb, only in-frame clones are kept and a portion is missing. This table holds 45,000 to 65,000 clones, about four fifths found once. This specimen consisted of CD4+ or CD8+ T cells sorted from blood, obtained in a trial of the OX40 agonist ivuxolimab. The chain uses TRBV12-5 and TRBJ2-4; 12 bases line up with TRBD2. The receptor was isolated from an adult with an advanced solid tumor such as melanoma, head and neck, liver or kidney cancer. This chain's CDR3 is CASGLGLLAGGPRNKNIQYF. The CDR3, as DNA: TGTGCTAGTGGTTTGGGATTGCTAGCGGGGGGGCCTCGTAACAAAAACATTCAGTACTTC.